One sample yielded the 11 T cell receptor beta chains listed below, sequenced in a study of CD8 T cells in ankylosing spondylitis. Study conclusions and caveats: Characteristic of ankylosing spondylitis blood, it appeared, was a TCR beta motif comprising several highly homologous variants.

No antigen has been identified for these receptors. MiXCR was run by TCRdb on the 5' RACE reads, yielding one entry per CDR3 protein. This sample has about 840,000 distinct CDR3 sequences; 10% to 15% occur once, and the top ten carry around 0.51%. Sample: blood, either unsorted or a sorted T cell fraction (not recorded which). All receptors derive from a male donor with ankylosing spondylitis.

The CDR3 protein is CSARDRRNLKAYEQYF. The CDR3 region has the DNA TGCAGTGCTAGAGATCGAAGGAACCTAAAAGCCTACGAGCAGTACTTC. The chain combines TRBV20-1 with TRBJ2-7; D not resolved. CDR1 is DFQATT and CDR2 is SNEGSKA in the germline V gene (reference sequence). CDR3 length: 16 amino acids. V was clipped by 0 bases and J by 2 bases, with 17 bases between them.

The rearrangement joins TRBV18 to TRBJ2-7; TRBD1 matches at 9 bases. The junction had 16 bases not matched to a gene; V was cut back by 3 bases and J by 4 bases. The germline V gene has CDR1 KGHSH and CDR2 LQKENI. The CDR3 contains 18 residues. The CDR3, as DNA: TGTGCCAGCTCACCCATCTCGGGACAGGGCCTAGGAGGGTACGAGCAGTACTTC. Its protein is CASSPISGQGLGGYEQYF.

This clonotype was picked up a small number of times. This chain links TRBV18 with TRBJ2-7; maybe TRBD2 (5 bases). The V gene's germline CDR1 is KGHSH and CDR2 LQKENI. V was cut by 10 bases and J by 6 bases, with 19 bases left in between. The length of the CDR3 is 13 residues. The CDR3 loop is CATKRSAGGEQYF. CDR3 DNA sequence: TGTGCCACCAAAAGATCGGCAGGAGGCGAGCAGTACTTC.

The chain couples TRBV20-1 to TRBJ2-7; 12 positions agree with TRBD2. Germline-derived CDR1 and CDR2 are DFQATT and SNEGSKA (reference sequence). CDR3 length: 15 residues. The trim removed 0 bases at V and 3 bases at J, leaving 3 bases unmatched. The CDR3 region is CSARDPGLAGYEQYF. CDR3 in DNA: TGCAGTGCTAGAGATCCGGGACTAGCGGGCTACGAGCAGTACTTC.

This clonotype appeared a few times. The chain is built from TRBV3-1 and TRBJ1-4, with D hard to call. The CDR3 is 15 residues long. Germline V gives CDR1 LGHDT, CDR2 YNNKEL (reference sequence). The V end was cut by 0 bases, the J end by 8 bases, with 13 bases between. The DNA for the CDR3 is TGTGCCAGCAGCCAAGAGATCCGGCGAGGGGAAAAACTGTTTTTT. It yields the protein CASSQEIRRGEKLFF.

This clonotype appeared many times. V and J are TRBV20-1 and TRBJ1-2; no reliable D call. The ends were cut back, 5 bases at V and 7 bases at J, with 11 bases in the middle. The germline V gene encodes CDR1 DFQATT and CDR2 SNEGSKA (reference sequence). The CDR3 spans 11 residues. The CDR3 is CSAAAGGGYTF. As DNA, the CDR3 is TGCAGTGCTGCGGCCGGAGGTGGCTACACCTTC.

The rearrangement uses TRBV12-2 and TRBJ2-1. TRBV12-2 is a listed pseudogene. The CDR3 is made up of 13 amino acids. As DNA, the CDR3 is TGTGCAAGTCGCTCTTCAATCAGTAGGATACAGTTCTTC. Translating gives CASRSSISRIQFF.

This clonotype was seen a handful of times. The chain carries TRBV10-3 and TRBJ2-1; 15 bases are shared with TRBD2. V was pared by 7 bases and J by 0 bases, with 7 bases of the junction left unmatched. Germline-derived CDR1 and CDR2 are ENHRY and SYGVKD. The CDR3 is 18 amino acids. CDR3 protein: CAIIRTSGRESSYNEQFF. The DNA for the CDR3 is TGTGCCATCATTAGGACTAGCGGGAGGGAAAGCTCCTACAATGAGCAGTTCTTC.

The table lists this clonotype with a few counts. The V gene is TRBV13, the J gene TRBJ2-7; D perhaps matches TRBD1 (6 bases). This CDR3 has 14 residues. From germline, CDR1 is PRHDT and CDR2 FYEKMQ (reference sequence). Trimming took off 5 bases at V and 0 bases at J, with 11 bases between the two ends. CDR3 sequence: CASSAGTPSYEQYF. CDR3 nucleotide sequence: TGTGCCAGCAGCGCCGGGACACCCTCCTACGAGCAGTACTTC.

This clonotype appeared many times. The junction departs from germline at one end; a sequencing error may be responsible. The CDR3: CSASPILGF. The CDR3 region has the DNA TGCAGTGCTAGTCCTATATTGGGCTTC. This chain connects TRBV20-1 to TRBJ1-2; D unresolved. Germline V gene lookup returns CDR1 DFQATT and CDR2 SNEGSKA (reference sequence). The CDR3 runs 9 residues.

This clonotype appeared a few times. This sequence joins TRBV6-2 or TRBV6-3 and TRBJ2-7; D is unresolved. Germline V gene lookup returns CDR1 MNHEY and CDR2 SVGEGT. Trimming shortened V by 0 bases and J by 3 bases, and 9 bases separated the two germline ends. This CDR3 has 14 amino acids. The CDR3 protein is CASSYSRTGYEQYF. As DNA, the CDR3 is TGTGCCAGCAGTTACTCCCGGACGGGCTACGAGCAGTACTTC.